The T cell receptor (beta chain) described here comes from a study of cytomegalovirus exposure and HLA in healthy donors. Study-level background: An analysis done earlier identified 95 million to 140 million unique TCR beta sequences from about 180 million T cells.

Trimming left V 5 bases short and J 0 bases short, with 9 bases between. CDR1 is MNHEY and CDR2 is SVGAGI in the germline V gene. This CDR3 contains 14 residues. In the case of this clone: As yet, its antigen is unknown.

Study-wide results and caveats: The study designated 150 or so TCR beta chains cytomegalovirus-associated. A few chains tied to CMV proved CMV antigen-specific in vitro. DRB1 had the most TCR associations and HLA-C the fewest, a later analysis found, with rates varying by HLA locus.

Amplification used 60 Vbeta primers and 13 Jbeta primers. TCRdb's copy holds only in-frame clones and misses some; the assay was immunoSEQ multiplex PCR. The sample includes 200,000 to 250,000 clones, 80% to 85% seen only once; the top ten take around 8%. The TCR originated in a woman aged 60-70 years in good health and CMV-seropositive. Sequenced material: PBMCs. This rearrangement joins TRBV6-5 to TRBJ2-3; D call uncertain. CDR3 loop: CASSAGGSTDTQYF. The CDR3 region has the DNA TGTGCCAGCAGTGCTGGCGGTAGCACAGATACGCAGTATTTT.